Listed below are T cell receptor beta chains from one sample, sequenced in a study of CD8 T cells in ankylosing spondylitis. TCRdb re-called the 5' RACE reads through MiXCR, storing one row per CDR3 protein. The sample lists 800,000 to 900,000 distinct CDR3 sequences, approximately 10% occurring once. The sequencing input was blood, either unsorted or a sorted T cell fraction (not recorded which). The receptors were sampled from a male donor with ankylosing spondylitis. The CDR3 runs from the conserved cysteine through the conserved F or W. D genes are given only for firm matches. Part of the rows lack a size; the others show once, few, many or a class for expanded clones.

TGTGCCAGCAGTAGGACAGTAAATAGCAATCAGCCCCAGCATTTT,CASSRTVNSNQPQHF,TRBJ1-5,-,TRBV6-1,few
TGCAGTGCTAGAGATGGGTCAGTGGATGAAAAACTGTTTTTT,CSARDGSVDEKLFF,TRBJ1-4,-,TRBV20-1,many
TGTGCCAGCAGCCAAAGACAGGCCCTTTACTACAATGAGCAGTTCTTC,CASSQRQALYYNEQFF,TRBJ2-1,-,TRBV4-2,few
TGCAGTGCTAGGAAACCCGCGGTGGAGACCCAGTACTTC,CSARKPAVETQYF,TRBJ2-5,-,TRBV20-1,many
TGTGCCAGCTCAATCGAGGGGAACTACGAGCAGTACTTC,CASSIEGNYEQYF,TRBJ2-7,-,TRBV18,-
TGTGCCACCAGTGATCCCACTGCCGACGGGGCCTACGAGCAGTACTTC,CATSDPTADGAYEQYF,TRBJ2-7,-,TRBV24-1,-
TGCAGTGCTCAGGGAGGGCGCCAAGAGACCCAGTACTTC,CSAQGGRQETQYF,TRBJ2-5,TRBD2,TRBV20-1,-
TGTGCCACCAGTGAAAACGGCGCCTACGAGCAGTACTTC,CATSENGAYEQYF,TRBJ2-7,-,TRBV24-1,-
TGCAGCGGGGGACAGTCCACCTACGAGCAGTACTTC,CSGGQSTYEQYF,TRBJ2-7,TRBD1,TRBV29-1,-
TGTGCCAGCAGTTTCAAGGAGGCGGGGGAGCAGTTCTTC,CASSFKEAGEQFF,TRBJ2-1,-,TRBV12-3/TRBV12-4,-
TGCGCCAGCAGCCGACAGGGGCCTTACACAGATACGCAGTATTTT,CASSRQGPYTDTQYF,TRBJ2-3,TRBD1,TRBV5-1,-
TGTGCCATCAGTCAGGGGATGAACACTGAAGCTTTCTTT,CAISQGMNTEAFF,TRBJ1-1,-,TRBV10-3,-
TGTGCCAGCAGCTTACTAGCGGGGGGGTCTGAGCAGTTCTTC,CASSLLAGGSEQFF,TRBJ2-1,TRBD2,TRBV7-3,-
TGCAGCGTTCTTCCCGGGACAGGGTATCGGCGGTACACTGAAGCTTTCTTT,CSVLPGTGYRRYTEAFF,TRBJ1-1,TRBD1,TRBV29-1,many
TGTGCCAGCAGCCTTGGACCGCCGTCGGAGACCCAGTACTTC,CASSLGPPSETQYF,TRBJ2-5,-,TRBV7-3,few
TGCGCCAGCAGCTTGGACAGTCCCCGAGAGACCCAGTACTTC,CASSLDSPRETQYF,TRBJ2-5,-,TRBV5-1,few